The text below deals with one T cell receptor (beta chain). The data originate from a study of T-cell reconstitution after alpha-beta-depleted transplantation in children. Unique molecular identifiers featured in how the TCRbeta library was prepared. MiXCR, applied by TCRdb to the PCR reads, yields one record per CDR3 protein. The sample carries about 420,000 distinct CDR3 sequences, approximately 11% recorded once. Per germline, CDR1 MGHDK and CDR2 SYGVNS. There are 16 residues in the CDR3. Trimming shortened V by 4 bases and J by 2 bases, and 15 bases separated the two germline ends. Sequencing was performed on PBMCs from the stem cell graft donor, taken from the stem cell graft. This chain connects TRBV25-1 to TRBJ2-4, with TRBD1 as a possible D gene (5 bases). This receptor was identified in a human donor who donated a stem cell graft to a child with acute myeloid leukemia. This chain's CDR3 is CASSGPRGTTKNIQYF. For the CDR3, the DNA is TGTGCCAGCAGTGGCCCAAGGGGTACCACCAAAAACATTCAGTACTTC.